This T cell receptor (beta chain) was profiled in a study of cytomegalovirus exposure and HLA in healthy donors (TCRdb year 2017). With respect to the entire study: According to a later analysis, one platform produced both the roughly 120 validation repertoires and the roughly 640 repertoires of the first cohort. The study aimed to test whether cataloging public T cell receptors could reveal signatures of past pathogen exposure. Along with the approximately 700-subject first cohort, a separate validation cohort of about 110 different subjects was used. To predict cytomegalovirus infection status, the study combined high-throughput TCR immunosequencing, statistical association of individual TCRs with disease status, and machine learning. What the research found in general, with its limitations: All 120 or so repertoires were used to score co-occurrence in the validation cohort in a later analysis, because that analysis had no HLA typing for the cohort. The classifier was reported to diagnose cytomegalovirus status with high specificity and sensitivity in both the original and validation cohorts. Across donors, most TCR sequences were observed very rarely, whereas some public TCRs were present in many individuals. A few of the identified cytomegalovirus-associated TCR beta chains were confirmed in vitro to be specific for cytomegalovirus antigens. In a later analysis, TCRs clustered in the first cohort were found to also tend to co-occur in the roughly 130 validation repertoires, with 94% of cluster scores above 0. The study listed 150 to 200 TCR beta chains as associated with cytomegalovirus. The authors suggested that the approach could potentially be generalized to other disease states and immunological phenotypes.

In this sample, this clone turned up once. The clone's antigen remains unknown. Within one base of it there is no much larger clone, and no base qualities were kept. Libraries came from the immunoSEQ multiplex PCR assay. Per the authors' processing: A statistical classification framework was developed to diagnose cytomegalovirus status using the catalog of TCR beta chain sequences. Entries here come from immuneACCESS through TCRdb and include only in-frame sequences with V and J called. Some clones fail to appear in such tables; in the studies checked, an unresolved V gene covers under half of the shortfall, and the cause of the remainder is unknown. Clone size and V and J calls were adopted from that table, with D and trimming inferred from the DNA. The sample table shows 85,000 to 95,000 clones, and 95% to 97% are seen once. Around 0.78% of the sample is held by the ten biggest clonotypes. The donors belonged to the validation cohort of about 130 subjects, which was separate from the approximately 700-subject first cohort.

Sequences were obtained from PBMCs. The source is a man between 18 and 29 years old in good health and CMV-seronegative.

The CDR3 has the sequence CASSLALGGSYEQYF. In nucleotide form, the sequence is TGCGCCAGCAGCTTGGCGCTGGGGGGCTCCTACGAGCAGTACTTC. In this chain, TRBV5-1 is recombined with TRBJ2-7; 6 matching bases give a weak D call of TRBD2. Spanning cysteine to phenylalanine, the CDR3 consists of 15 amino acids. Of all the DNA, just the CDR3 is kept, 45 bases in frame from base 1. V is pared back by 0 bases and J by 0 bases, with 10 bases lying between the germline termini. CDR1 and CDR2, per the germline V gene, are SGHRS and YFSETQ.